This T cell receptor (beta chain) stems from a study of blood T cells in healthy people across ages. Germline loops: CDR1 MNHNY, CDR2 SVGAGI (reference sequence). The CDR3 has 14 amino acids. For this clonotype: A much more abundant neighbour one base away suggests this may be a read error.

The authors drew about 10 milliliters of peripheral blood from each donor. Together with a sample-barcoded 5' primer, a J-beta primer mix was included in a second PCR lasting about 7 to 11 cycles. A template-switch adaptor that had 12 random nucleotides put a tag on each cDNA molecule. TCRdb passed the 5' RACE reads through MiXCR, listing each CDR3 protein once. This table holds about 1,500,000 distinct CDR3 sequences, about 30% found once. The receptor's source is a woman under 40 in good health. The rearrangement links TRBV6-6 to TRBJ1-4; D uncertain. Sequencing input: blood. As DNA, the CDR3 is TGTGCCGGCAGTACCCCGGATGAGGGAGAAAAACTGTTTTTT. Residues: CAGSTPDEGEKLFF.